The text below deals with one T cell receptor (beta chain). These data originate in a study of blood T cell repertoires in COVID-19. Background on the study: COVID-19 samples from acute and convalescent phases originated in the United States, Italy and Spain.

Grouping used clinical history reported by participants in a survey and questionnaire. Cohort 3 donors were reported recovered after two negative PCRs, clearance, or symptom resolution. Methods used by the authors: Counts of nucleated cells, estimated from reference gene primer amplification, were obtained. The table came from immunoSEQ multiplex PCR; TCRdb's copy has only in-frame clones and leaves some out. D and trimming come from the DNA, and the V and J calls and clone size come from that table. The sample has 280,000 or so clones, 70% to 90% seen once; the top ten hold less than 2.5%. CDR3 length: 17 residues. The V gene's germline CDR1 is SGHVS and CDR2 FNYEAQ. V lost 5 bases, J lost 2 bases, and 5 bases stayed unmatched.

The sequence was obtained from a man aged 25-40 years who had recovered from COVID-19. Material: PBMCs or T cells enriched from blood (not recorded which). The rearrangement uses TRBV7-6 and TRBJ2-3; 15 nucleotides align to TRBD2. For the CDR3, the DNA is TGTGCCAGCAGCCTCAGGACTAGCGGGGGGGACACAGATACGCAGTATTTT. Its protein product is CASSLRTSGGDTDTQYF.